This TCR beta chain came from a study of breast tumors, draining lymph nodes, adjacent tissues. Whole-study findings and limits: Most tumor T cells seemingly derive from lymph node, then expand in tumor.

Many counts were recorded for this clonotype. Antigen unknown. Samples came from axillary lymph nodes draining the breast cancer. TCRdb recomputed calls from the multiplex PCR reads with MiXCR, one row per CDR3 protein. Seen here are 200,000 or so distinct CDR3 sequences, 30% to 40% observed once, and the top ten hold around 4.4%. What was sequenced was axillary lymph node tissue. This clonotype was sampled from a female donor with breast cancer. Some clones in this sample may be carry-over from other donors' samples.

This CDR3 is CASSLNGVRGGQNEQFF. The CDR3 nucleotides are TGTGCCAGCAGCTTAAATGGGGTGCGGGGGGGCCAGAATGAGCAGTTCTTC. V and J are TRBV7-3 and TRBJ2-1; the match to TRBD2 covers 9 bases. The CDR3 totals 17 residues. Trimming took 1 base from V and 7 from J; bases not matched to a gene: 11. From germline, CDR1 is SGHTA and CDR2 FQGTGA.